The entry below describes one T cell receptor beta chain. The data were obtained in a study of T cells in Graves' hyperthyroidism and ophthalmopathy. Researchers amplified the TCR beta CDR3 regions from RNA transcripts. A set of HTBI primers served as the primers for a first-round RT-PCR of the TCR CDR3. TCRdb re-derived calls from the multiplex PCR reads in MiXCR, one entry per CDR3 protein. There are fewer than 500,000 distinct CDR3 sequences in the sample; about 15% occur only once, and less than 15% lies in the top ten. CDR3 length: 17 residues. Germline CDR1 and CDR2: SGHDT and YYEEEE. The V and J ends lost 1 base and 0 bases respectively, with 15 bases between them.

The chain joins TRBV5-6 to TRBJ2-3; TRBD1 or TRBD2 may be the D gene (5 bases each). Sequences were obtained from blood. This TCR came from a man in his late teens or twenties with Graves' ophthalmopathy. As DNA, the CDR3 is TGTGCCAGCAGCTTGAGGTTGGCAGGGACCAGCACAGATACGCAGTATTTT. This translates into CASSLRLAGTSTDTQYF.